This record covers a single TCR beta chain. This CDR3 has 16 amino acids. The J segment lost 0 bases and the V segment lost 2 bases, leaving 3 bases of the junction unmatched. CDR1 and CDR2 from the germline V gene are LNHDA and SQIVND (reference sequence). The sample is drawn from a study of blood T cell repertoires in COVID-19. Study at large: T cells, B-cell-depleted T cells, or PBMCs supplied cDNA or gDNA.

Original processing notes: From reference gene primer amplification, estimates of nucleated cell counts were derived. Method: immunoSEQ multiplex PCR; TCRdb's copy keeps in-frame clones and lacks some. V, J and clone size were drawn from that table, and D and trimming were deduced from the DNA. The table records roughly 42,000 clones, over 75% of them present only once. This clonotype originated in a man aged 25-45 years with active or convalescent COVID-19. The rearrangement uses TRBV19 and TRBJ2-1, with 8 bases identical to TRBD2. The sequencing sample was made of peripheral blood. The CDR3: CASSILAGSSYNEQFF. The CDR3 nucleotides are TGTGCCAGTAGTATACTAGCGGGCAGCTCCTACAATGAGCAGTTCTTC.